This T cell receptor (beta chain) derives from a study of human thymus T cells. Overall study results and limits: In thymic and blood repertoires alike, V and J usage looked biased.

Only four of the eight donors provided a 0.5-1 mL blood sample. Genomic DNA was extracted from every available blood leukocyte. Details on this clone: Its antigen is not known. Compared with germline, one end of the junction differs, possibly owing to a read error.

Data came from immunoSEQ multiplex PCR; TCRdb stores just in-frame clones and leaves some out. The sample contains about 60,000 clones, 94% of which appear only once. CDR1 MNHEY and CDR2 SMNVEV come from the germline V gene (reference sequence). The CDR3 runs 11 residues. The sample taken for sequencing was blood. The TCR comes from a boy less than two years old with a congenital heart defect but otherwise immunologically healthy. This sequence joins TRBV27 and TRBJ2-1; maybe TRBD1 (5 bases). Written as DNA, the CDR3 is TGTGCCAGCAGTTTCGACAGACACGAGATCTTC. Amino acid sequence: CASSFDRHEIF.